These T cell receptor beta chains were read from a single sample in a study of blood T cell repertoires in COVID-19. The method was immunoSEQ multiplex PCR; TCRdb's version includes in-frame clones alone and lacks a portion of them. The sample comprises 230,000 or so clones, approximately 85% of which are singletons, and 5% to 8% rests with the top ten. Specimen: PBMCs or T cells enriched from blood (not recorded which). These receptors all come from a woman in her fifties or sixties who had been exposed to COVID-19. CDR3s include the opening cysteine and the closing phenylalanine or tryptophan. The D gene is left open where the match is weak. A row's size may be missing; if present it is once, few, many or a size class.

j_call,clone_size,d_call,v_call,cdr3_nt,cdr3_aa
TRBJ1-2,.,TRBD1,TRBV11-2,TGTGCCAGCAGCTCCGGACAGGGCTATGGCTACACCTTC,CASSSGQGYGYTF
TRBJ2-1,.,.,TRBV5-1,TGCGCCAGCAGTATCGGGGGATCCCTTATGGGTGAGCAGTTCTTC,CASSIGGSLMGEQFF
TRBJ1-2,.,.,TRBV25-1,TGTGCCAGCAGAGGGGGAGGGACTGGCTACACCTTC,CASRGGGTGYTF
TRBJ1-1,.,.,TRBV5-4,TGTGCCAGCAGCTTGGGGGACATCGAAGCTGAAGCTTTCTTT,CASSLGDIEAEAFF
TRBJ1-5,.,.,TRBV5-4,TGTGCCAGCCCCCTCGGGATCAATCAGCCCCAGCATTTT,CASPLGINQPQHF
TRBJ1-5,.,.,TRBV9,TGTGCCAGCAGCCCAGGGGTTAGCAATCAGCCCCAGCATTTT,CASSPGVSNQPQHF
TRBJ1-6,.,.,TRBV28,TGTGCCAGCAGACTCCACCGAAACCCGGTCGCGGCACCCCTCCACTTT,CASRLHRNPVAAPLHF
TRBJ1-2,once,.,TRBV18,TGTGCCAGCTCACCAGACAGAGATTATGGGGTCGGTTATGGCTACACCTTC,CASSPDRDYGVGYGYTF
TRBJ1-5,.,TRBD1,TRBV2,TGTGCCAGCAGTGAGGTTCAGGGGGATCAGCCCCAGCATTTT,CASSEVQGDQPQHF
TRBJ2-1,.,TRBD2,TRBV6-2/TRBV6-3,TGTGCCAGCAGTCGTACTAGCGGGTTCGACAATGAGCAGTTCTTC,CASSRTSGFDNEQFF
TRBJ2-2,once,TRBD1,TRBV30,TGTGCCTGGAGTGTACGTAACAGGGGGACCGGGGAGCTGTTTTTT,CAWSVRNRGTGELFF
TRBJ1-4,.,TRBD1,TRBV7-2,TGTGCCAGCAGCTTAGTAGGGACAGGGGGCATATCGAAGCTGTTTTTT,CASSLVGTGGISKLFF
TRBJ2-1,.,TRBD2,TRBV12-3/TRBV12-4,TGTGCCAGCAGCCCGGGACTAGCGGAGCAGTTCTTC,CASSPGLAEQFF
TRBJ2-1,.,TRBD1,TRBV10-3,TGTGCCATCAGTTATCCGGGACAGGGCTACAATGAGCAGTTCTTC,CAISYPGQGYNEQFF
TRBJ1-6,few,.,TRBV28,TGTGCCAGCAGTTTACGGTTTTCACCCCTCCACTTT,CASSLRFSPLHF
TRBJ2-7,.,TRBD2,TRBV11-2,TGTGCCAGCAGTCCTACTAGCGTCCCGGGGGAGCAGTACTTC,CASSPTSVPGEQYF
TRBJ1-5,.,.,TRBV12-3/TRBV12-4,TGTGCCAGCAGTTTAGGGCTCTTCCAGCCCCAGCATTTT,CASSLGLFQPQHF
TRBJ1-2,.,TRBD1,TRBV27,TGTGCCAGCAGTCTCAGGGGGGTTTCTAACTATGGCTACACCTTC,CASSLRGVSNYGYTF
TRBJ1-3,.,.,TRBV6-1,TGTGCCAGCAGTGAAGCAGTTACTGTACCTGGAAACACCATATATTTT,CASSEAVTVPGNTIYF
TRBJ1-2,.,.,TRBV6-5,TGTGCCAGCAGTTATAGGACAAAAACGCCTGGCTACACCTTC,CASSYRTKTPGYTF
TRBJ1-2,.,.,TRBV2,TGTGCCAGCAGCGAAAATCTTATAGGGGCGGACCGCTATGGCTACACCTTC,CASSENLIGADRYGYTF
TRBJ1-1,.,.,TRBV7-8,TGTGCCAGCAGCTTAGAGGGCTTAGGGGGTTGGGTAGCGAACACTGAAGCTTTCTTT,CASSLEGLGGWVANTEAFF
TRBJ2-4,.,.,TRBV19,TGTGCCAGTAGTATATCCCCCCACACATCAATTCAGTACTTC,CASSISPHTSIQYF
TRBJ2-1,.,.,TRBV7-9,TGTGCCTCCCAAGGCGGGGACAGCTCCTACAATGAGCAGTTCTTC,CASQGGDSSYNEQFF
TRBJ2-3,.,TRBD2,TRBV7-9,TGTGCCAGCAGCTTGACCCTAGCGGGGGCCTACACAGATACGCAGTATTTT,CASSLTLAGAYTDTQYF
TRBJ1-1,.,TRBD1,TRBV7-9,TGTGCCAGCAGTTACTTTCGGACAGGGAACACTGAAGCTTTCTTT,CASSYFRTGNTEAFF
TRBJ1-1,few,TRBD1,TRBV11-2,TGTGCCAGCAGCCGGGACAGGGGAACTTTCTTT,CASSRDRGTFF
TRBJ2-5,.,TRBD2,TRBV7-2,TGTGCCAGCAGCTTTGGCGGGGGGGCCGTAGAGACCCAGTACTTC,CASSFGGGAVETQYF
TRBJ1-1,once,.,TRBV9,TGTGCCAGCAGCGAGACCCCGGGGGTTGAAGCTTTCTTT,CASSETPGVEAFF
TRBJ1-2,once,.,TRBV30,TGTGCCTGGAGTGCTGAGGCGGTTAACTATGGCTACACCTTC,CAWSAEAVNYGYTF
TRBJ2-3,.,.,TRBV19,TGTGCCAGTAGAAAGGAGGGCACAGATACGCAGTATTTT,CASRKEGTDTQYF
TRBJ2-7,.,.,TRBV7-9,TGTGCCAGCAGTTTTATTTCTGGGGCTCTGTACTTC,CASSFISGALYF
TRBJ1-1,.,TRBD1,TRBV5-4,TGTGCCAGCAGCGCGACAGGGGTCACGTACGCTGAAGCTTTCTTT,CASSATGVTYAEAFF
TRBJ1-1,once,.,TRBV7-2,TGTGCCAGCAGCACGGGGCGGGGGGACACTGAAGCTTTCTTT,CASSTGRGDTEAFF
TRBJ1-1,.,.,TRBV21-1,TGTGCCAGCAGCGGGGACAATACTTTGAACACTGAAGCTTTCTTT,CASSGDNTLNTEAFF
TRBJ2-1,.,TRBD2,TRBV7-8,TGTGCCAGCAGCTCAGGGCGGGAGGGCAATGAGCAGTTCTTC,CASSSGREGNEQFF
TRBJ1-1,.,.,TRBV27,TGTGCCAGCAACATACGTAAACCCGAGAACACTGAAGCTTTCTTT,CASNIRKPENTEAFF
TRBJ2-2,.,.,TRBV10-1,TGCGCCAGCAGTGAGAACAGGTGGCTGGGTTCCGGGGAGCTGTTTTTT,CASSENRWLGSGELFF
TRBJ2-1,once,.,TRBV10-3,TGTGCCATCAGTGAGTTTGGCCATGAGCAGTTCTTC,CAISEFGHEQFF
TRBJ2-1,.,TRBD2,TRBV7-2,TGTGCCAGCAGCCTTAGCGGGGGGGCGTACAATGAGCAGTTCTTC,CASSLSGGAYNEQFF
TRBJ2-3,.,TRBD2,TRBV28,TGTGCCAGCAGTTCGACTAGCGGGGGGGCAGATACGCAGTATTTT,CASSSTSGGADTQYF
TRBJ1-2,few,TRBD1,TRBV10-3,TGTGCCACAGGGGGACAGGGGCCTGGCTACACCTTC,CATGGQGPGYTF
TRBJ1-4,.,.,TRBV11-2,TGTGCCAGCAGCTCCTTGGGAGCAACTAATGAAAAACTGTTTTTT,CASSSLGATNEKLFF
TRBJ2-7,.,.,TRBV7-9,TGTGCCAGCAGCTTAATAGTTTCCTACGAGCAGTACTTC,CASSLIVSYEQYF
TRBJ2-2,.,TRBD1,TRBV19,TGTGCCAGTTTCCACAGGGGGAACACCGGGGAGCTGTTTTTT,CASFHRGNTGELFF
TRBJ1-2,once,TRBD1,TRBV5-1,TGCGCCAGCAGCTTGCCGACAGGGATCTATGGCTACACCTTC,CASSLPTGIYGYTF
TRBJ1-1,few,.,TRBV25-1,TGTGCCAGCAGTGAAAGGGGCTTGAACACTGAAGCTTTCTTT,CASSERGLNTEAFF
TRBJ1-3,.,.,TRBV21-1,TGTGCCAGCAGCAATTTCATAGCAGGGCCCTCTGGAAACACCATATATTTT,CASSNFIAGPSGNTIYF
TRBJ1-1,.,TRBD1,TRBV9,TGTGCCAGCAGCGTTGGCAGGGGGACGAACACTGAAGCTTTCTTT,CASSVGRGTNTEAFF
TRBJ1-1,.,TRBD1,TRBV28,TGTGCCAGCAGTTGGCAGGGAAGGGGGCACACTGAAGCTTTCTTT,CASSWQGRGHTEAFF
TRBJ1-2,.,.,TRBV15,TGTGCCACCAGCAGAATTGGAGGGGATGGCTACACCTTC,CATSRIGGDGYTF
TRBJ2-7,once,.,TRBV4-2,TGTGCCAGCAGCCAAGGTCCAGGGGACTACGAGCAGTACTTC,CASSQGPGDYEQYF
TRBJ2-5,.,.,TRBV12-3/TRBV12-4,TGTGCCAGCAGTATCCGGGAGACCCAGTACTTC,CASSIRETQYF
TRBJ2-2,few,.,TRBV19,TGTGCGACTAGAAGGGCGGAAAACACCGGGGAGCTGTTTTTT,CATRRAENTGELFF